Detailed here is one T cell receptor (beta chain). Its cognate antigen has yet to be identified. Per-base qualities were not stored, and no clone one base away is much larger. Libraries were constructed by the immunoSEQ multiplex PCR assay. The authors' pipeline ran thus. A statistical classification framework was developed to diagnose cytomegalovirus status using the catalog of TCR beta chain sequences. TCRdb's version of the immuneACCESS table is confined to in-frame rearrangements and falls short of the full clone set. An unresolved V gene accounts for under half of the shortfall where checked; the remainder is of unknown origin. V, J and clone size were drawn from that table, and D and trimming were deduced from the DNA. The sample profile shows roughly 90,000 clones; 75% to 90% of them were found once. The biggest ten clones account for roughly 20% of the sample. This record comes from a study of cytomegalovirus exposure and HLA in healthy donors (dated by TCRdb to about 2017). The study in broad terms: A later analysis indicated that the 120 validation repertoires were generated on the platform also employed for the approximately 670 repertoires of the first cohort. The aim of the study was to test whether cataloging public T cell receptors could identify signatures of past pathogen exposure. In addition to the first cohort of roughly 670 subjects, a separate validation cohort of approximately 110 different subjects was used. High-throughput TCR immunosequencing, statistical association of individual TCRs with disease status, and machine learning were combined to predict cytomegalovirus infection status. What the work shows at the level of the full study, not this receptor alone: According to the authors, the approach could potentially be generalized to other disease states and immunological phenotypes. Most TCR sequences were observed very rarely across donors, whereas some public TCRs were present in many individuals. The study gave a list of under 200 TCR beta chains associated with cytomegalovirus. A later analysis lacked HLA typing for the validation cohort, so it scored co-occurrence in that cohort across all 110 or so repertoires. In a later analysis, TCRs clustered in the first cohort were found to also tend to co-occur in the approximately 120 validation repertoires, with 94% of cluster scores above 0. Three of the identified cytomegalovirus-associated TCR beta chains were confirmed in vitro to be specific for cytomegalovirus antigens. The classifier was reported to diagnose cytomegalovirus status with high specificity and sensitivity in both the original and validation cohorts.

The donors belonged to the validation cohort of 90 to 150 subjects, which was separate from the roughly 670-subject first cohort. The sample was PBMCs. This receptor was obtained from a young man in good health and CMV-seropositive.

In nucleotides, the sequence is TGTGCCAGCCGAGCGGGACTAGCAAAAGATACGCAGTATTTT. The encoded protein is CASRAGLAKDTQYF. The chain was built from TRBV27 and TRBJ2-3, with 9 bases matching TRBD2. The CDR3 contains 14 residues, cysteine and phenylalanine counted. Only the CDR3 part of the read is kept: 42 bases, read in frame from the first base. Reading the germline V gene (reference sequence) gives CDR1 MNHEY and CDR2 SMNVEV. V and J are trimmed by 8 bases and 5 bases, and the gene matches miss 8 bases of the junction.